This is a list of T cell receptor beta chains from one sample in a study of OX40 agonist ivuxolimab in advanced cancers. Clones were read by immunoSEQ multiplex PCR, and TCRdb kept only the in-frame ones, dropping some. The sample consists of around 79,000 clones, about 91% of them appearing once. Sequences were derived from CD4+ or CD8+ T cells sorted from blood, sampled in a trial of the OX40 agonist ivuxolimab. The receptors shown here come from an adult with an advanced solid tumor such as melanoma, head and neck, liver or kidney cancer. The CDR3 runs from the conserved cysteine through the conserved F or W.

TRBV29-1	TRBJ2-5	CSVVVYNQETQYF
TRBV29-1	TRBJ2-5	CSVEVWTGGAETQYF
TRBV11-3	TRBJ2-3	CASSFGVTDTQYF
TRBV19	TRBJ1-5	CASSERDRVSNQPQHF
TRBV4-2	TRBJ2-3	CASSQGEAGAETQYF
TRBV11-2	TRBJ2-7	CASSISYEQYF
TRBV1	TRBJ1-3	CTSSLRRSSGNTIYF
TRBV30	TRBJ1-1	CAWSRTASGTEAFF
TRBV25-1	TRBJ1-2	CASSPTGVNYGYTF
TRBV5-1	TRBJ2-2	CASRTSGTGELFF
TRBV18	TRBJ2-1	CASSPASMGLDEQFF
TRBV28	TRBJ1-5	CASSSGQAQNQPQHF